Each of the 16 T cell receptor beta chains below was sequenced from the same sample in a study of spatial heterogeneity in lung cancer. One entry per CDR3 protein results from TCRdb running MiXCR on the 5' RACE reads. The sample holds more than 95,000 distinct CDR3 sequences, 10% to 15% seen once. Sample time point: blood at routine non-recurrence follow-up after resection. TCRs were sequenced from unsorted whole RNA of tumor, nontumor lung or PBMC. This specimen was PBMCs, taken at follow-up. All receptors derive from a male donor with early-stage non-small cell lung cancer.

The rearrangement links TRBV7-3 to TRBJ2-6; D may be TRBD2 (5 bases). This CDR3 is built from 17 residues. In germline, CDR1 is SGHTA, CDR2 FQGTGA. V lost 5 bases and J lost 1, with 15 bases in between. CDR3 in amino acids: CASSRTIQRSGANVLTF. DNA of the CDR3: TGTGCCAGCAGCCGAACAATCCAGCGGTCTGGGGCCAACGTCCTGACTTTC. Full variable domain (remainder filled in from reference TRBV7-3 and TRBJ2-6): GAGVSQTPSNKVTEKGKYVELRCDPISGHTALYWYRQSLGQGPEFLIYFQGTGAADDSGLPNDRFFAVRPEGSVSTLKIQRTERGDSAVYLCASSRTIQRSGANVLTFGAGSRLTVL.

The sample holds many counts of this clonotype. The rearrangement links TRBV12-3 or TRBV12-4 to TRBJ1-5, with D hard to call. This CDR3 is 13 amino acids long. The V gene lost 5 bases and the J gene lost 2 bases, with 7 bases spanning the gap. The CDR3 loop is CASSMRGNQPQHF. The CDR3 DNA follows: TGTGCCAGCAGTATGCGGGGCAATCAGCCCCAGCATTTT.

The table lists this clonotype with a few counts. The chain's CDR3 is CSAILATKSTDTQYF. The CDR3 DNA reads as TGCAGTGCCATCCTAGCGACTAAAAGCACAGATACGCAGTATTTT. The gene calls are TRBV20-1 and TRBJ2-3; a weak D match, TRBD2 (6 bases). Germline CDR1 DFQATT, CDR2 SNEGSKA (reference sequence). The CDR3 covers 15 residues. Deletions cut 6 bases from V and 0 bases from J, with 16 bases between.

The chain carries TRBV5-5 and TRBJ2-7; D might be TRBD2 (6 bases). From germline, CDR1 is SGHKS and CDR2 YYEKEE (reference sequence). The CDR3 consists of 15 residues. The V gene lost 0 bases and the J gene lost 4 bases, with 14 bases spanning the gap. The CDR3 spells CASSLAGGNSYEQYF. CDR3 coding DNA: TGTGCCAGCAGCTTGGCCGGAGGGAACTCGTACGAGCAGTACTTC.

This clonotype was counted a few times. The chain carries TRBV5-5 and TRBJ2-5, with TRBD2 identical over 8 bases. This CDR3 contains 17 residues. CDR1 is SGHKS and CDR2 is YYEKEE in the germline V gene (reference sequence). V trimming: 6 bases; J trimming: 5 bases; junction bases outside the gene matches: 18. The CDR3 loop is CASTLRGARGVRETQYF. The CDR3 nucleotides are TGTGCCAGCACCCTGAGAGGGGCGCGGGGGGTCAGGGAGACCCAGTACTTC.

This clonotype appeared a few times. This chain joins TRBV2 and TRBJ2-2; TRBD1 agrees at 8 bases. The trim removed 4 bases at V and 5 bases at J, leaving 6 bases unmatched. CDR1 and CDR2 (germline): SNHLY, FYNNEI. This CDR3 comprises 15 residues. The CDR3 here is CASSALDRATGELFF. CDR3 coding DNA: TGTGCCAGCAGTGCTCTGGACAGGGCAACCGGGGAGCTGTTTTTT.

This clonotype was seen only a few times. The gene calls are TRBV20-1 and TRBJ2-1, with D perhaps matching TRBD1 (5 bases). V shed 0 bases and J shed 9 bases, with 12 bases lying between them. CDR1 DFQATT and CDR2 SNEGSKA come from the germline V gene (reference sequence). The CDR3 spans 13 residues. CDR3 amino acids: CSARELGASEQFF. Here the CDR3 DNA reads TGCAGTGCTAGAGAGCTAGGGGCGAGTGAGCAGTTCTTC.

This clonotype appeared many times. This chain links TRBV20-1 with TRBJ1-2; D is unclear. The CDR3 contains 14 residues. CDR1 is DFQATT, CDR2 SNEGSKA, per germline (reference sequence). Trimming removed 7 bases from V and 6 bases from J, with 21 bases in between. The CDR3, as DNA: TGCAGTGTTTTAGAAGCCGCTACCCGCCATGGCTACACCTTC. It is translated as CSVLEAATRHGYTF.

The sample holds a few counts of this clonotype. V usage is TRBV10-3 and J usage is TRBJ2-1, with D perhaps matching TRBD1 (6 bases). CDR1 and CDR2 from the germline V gene are ENHRY and SYGVKD. The CDR3 extends over 17 amino acids. Trimming cost V 8 bases and J 1 base, with 21 bases left between them. The CDR3 DNA sequence: TGTGCCATCCGAAACCGCTCAGGGGTTTCTTCCTACAATGAGCAGTTCTTC. The encoded protein is CAIRNRSGVSSYNEQFF.

This chain joins TRBV20-1 and TRBJ1-2; D not certain. Germline loops: CDR1 DFQATT, CDR2 SNEGSKA (reference sequence). The CDR3 extends over 10 amino acids. CDR3 DNA: TGCAGCCCCGGGATGGGAGGCTACACCTTC. Its translation: CSPGMGGYTF.

The CDR3 DNA follows: TGCGCCAGCAGCCAAGAGGGGGCAGGCATCTTTGGCTACACCTTC. It is translated as CASSQEGAGIFGYTF. This chain links TRBV4-3 with TRBJ1-2, with D possibly matching TRBD1 (6 bases). There are 15 residues in the CDR3. V was shortened by 0 bases and J by 7 bases, with 15 bases between the two germline ends. Germline V gene sequence: CDR1 LGHNA, CDR2 YSLEER.

The gene calls are TRBV7-3 and TRBJ1-2; D is undetermined. V lost 3 bases and J lost 4, with 9 bases in between. The CDR3 covers 13 residues. The V gene's germline CDR1 is SGHTA and CDR2 FQGTGA. CDR3 residues: CASSLADSYGYTF. The CDR3 coding sequence is TGTGCCAGCAGCTTGGCGGACTCCTATGGCTACACCTTC.

This clonotype turned up a few times. CDR3 region: CASSQDRISEQPQHF. The CDR3 nucleotides read TGTGCCAGCAGCCAAGATCGAATAAGCGAACAGCCCCAGCATTTT. This chain joins TRBV4-2 and TRBJ1-5; D is unresolved. The ends were cut back, 0 bases at V and 7 bases at J, with 13 bases in the middle. This CDR3 is built from 15 residues. CDR1 LGHNA and CDR2 YNFKEQ come from the germline V gene.

Turning to this clonotype: At one of its ends the junction is not consistent with the germline gene, which may arise from a read error. V usage is TRBV7-7 and J usage is TRBJ2-2, with 9 bases identical to TRBD1. The CDR3 has 17 amino acids. CDR1 is SSHAT and CDR2 is FNYEAQ in the germline V gene (reference sequence). CDR3 in DNA: TGTGCTAGCAGCCAAAGTCCCGGGACAGGGTTAATCGGGGAGCTGTTTTTT. This translates into CASSQSPGTGLIGELFF.

This chain uses TRBV4-1 with TRBJ2-3; 9 bases align to TRBD1. V shed 2 bases, J shed 3 bases, and the junction held 9 bases outside the gene matches. The germline CDR1 and CDR2 sequences are MGHRA and YSYEKL. The CDR3 sequence is 17 residues long. The CDR3, as DNA: TGCGCCAGCAGCCAATCCGGGACAGGGCCCCGGACAGATACGCAGTATTTT. Its protein is CASSQSGTGPRTDTQYF.

This clonotype was detected many times. The chain is built from TRBV9 and TRBJ2-5; 9 bases match TRBD2. J gave up 4 bases and V 0 bases, and 7 bases lay outside the gene matches. The CDR3 totals 16 residues. CDR1 is SGDLS, CDR2 YYNGEE, per germline. This CDR3 is CASSVDSGGGRETQYF. The CDR3 coding sequence is TGTGCCAGCAGCGTAGATAGCGGGGGAGGTCGAGAGACCCAGTACTTC. Looking up the rest from reference TRBV9 and TRBJ2-5 gives the full variable domain: DSGVTQTPKHLITATGQRVTLRCSPRSGDLSVYWYQQSLDQGLQFLIQYYNGEERAKGNILERFSAQQFPDLHSELNLSSLELGDSALYFCASSVDSGGGRETQYFGPGTRLLVL.